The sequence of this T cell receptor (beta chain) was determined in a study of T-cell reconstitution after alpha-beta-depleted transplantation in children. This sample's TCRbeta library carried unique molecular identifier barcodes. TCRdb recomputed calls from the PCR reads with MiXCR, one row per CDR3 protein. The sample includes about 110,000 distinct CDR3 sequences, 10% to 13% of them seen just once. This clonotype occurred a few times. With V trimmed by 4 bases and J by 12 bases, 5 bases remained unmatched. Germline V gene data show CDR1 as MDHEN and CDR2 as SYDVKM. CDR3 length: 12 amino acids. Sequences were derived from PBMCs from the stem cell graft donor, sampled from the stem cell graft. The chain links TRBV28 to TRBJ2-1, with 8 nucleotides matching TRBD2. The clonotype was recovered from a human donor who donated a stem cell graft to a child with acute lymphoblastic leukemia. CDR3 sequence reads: CASSSNGRGQFF. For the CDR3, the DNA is TGTGCCAGCAGTTCCAACGGGAGGGGGCAGTTCTTC.